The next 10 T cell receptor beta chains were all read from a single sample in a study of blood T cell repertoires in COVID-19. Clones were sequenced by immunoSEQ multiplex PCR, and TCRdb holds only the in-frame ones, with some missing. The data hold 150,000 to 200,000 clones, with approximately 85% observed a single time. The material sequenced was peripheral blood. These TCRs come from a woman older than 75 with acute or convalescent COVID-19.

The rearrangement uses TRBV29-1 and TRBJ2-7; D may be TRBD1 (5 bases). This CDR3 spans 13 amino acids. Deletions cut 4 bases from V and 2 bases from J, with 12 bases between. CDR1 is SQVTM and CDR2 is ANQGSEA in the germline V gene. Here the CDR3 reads CSVGGRSAYEQYF. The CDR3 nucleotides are TGCAGCGTTGGGGGCCGTTCCGCCTACGAGCAGTACTTC.

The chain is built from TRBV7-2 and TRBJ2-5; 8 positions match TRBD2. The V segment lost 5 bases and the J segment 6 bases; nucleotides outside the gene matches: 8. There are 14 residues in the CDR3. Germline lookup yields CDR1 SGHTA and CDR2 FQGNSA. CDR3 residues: CASSNGLAVQTQYF. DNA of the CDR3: TGTGCCAGCAGCAACGGACTAGCTGTCCAGACCCAGTACTTC.

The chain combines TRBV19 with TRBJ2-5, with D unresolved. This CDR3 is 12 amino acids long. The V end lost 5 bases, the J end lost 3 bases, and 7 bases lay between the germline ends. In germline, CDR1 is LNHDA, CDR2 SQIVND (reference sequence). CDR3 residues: CASSFTEETQYF. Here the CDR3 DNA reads TGTGCCAGTAGTTTCACAGAAGAGACCCAGTACTTC.

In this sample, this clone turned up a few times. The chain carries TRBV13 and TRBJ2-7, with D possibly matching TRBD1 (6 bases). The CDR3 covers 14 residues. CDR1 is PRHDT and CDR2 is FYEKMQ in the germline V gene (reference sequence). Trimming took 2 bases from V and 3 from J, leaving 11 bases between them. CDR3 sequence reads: CASSLMATGYEQYF. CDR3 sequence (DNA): TGTGCCAGCAGCTTAATGGCGACAGGCTACGAGCAGTACTTC.

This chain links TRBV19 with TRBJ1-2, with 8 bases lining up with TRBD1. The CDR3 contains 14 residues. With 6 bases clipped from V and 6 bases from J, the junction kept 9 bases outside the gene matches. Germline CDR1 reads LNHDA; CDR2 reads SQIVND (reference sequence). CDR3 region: CASSLQGAHDGYTF. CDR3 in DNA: TGTGCCAGTAGCCTTCAGGGGGCGCATGATGGCTACACCTTC. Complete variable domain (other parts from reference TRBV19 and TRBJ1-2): DGGITQSPKYLFRKEGQNVTLSCEQNLNHDAMYWYRQDPGQGLRLIYYSQIVNDFQKGDIAEGYSVSREKKESFPLTVTSAQKNPTAFYLCASSLQGAHDGYTFGSGTRLTVV.

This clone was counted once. DNA for the CDR3: TGTGCCAGTAGTATAAGGGCGGGGGTCTCCTACAATGAGCAGTTCTTC. The encoded protein is CASSIRAGVSYNEQFF. The genes are TRBV19 and TRBJ2-1; 7 nucleotides align to TRBD2. Germline CDR1 and CDR2: LNHDA and SQIVND (reference sequence). V shed 2 bases, J shed 0 bases, and the junction held 4 bases outside the gene matches. The CDR3 consists of 16 residues.

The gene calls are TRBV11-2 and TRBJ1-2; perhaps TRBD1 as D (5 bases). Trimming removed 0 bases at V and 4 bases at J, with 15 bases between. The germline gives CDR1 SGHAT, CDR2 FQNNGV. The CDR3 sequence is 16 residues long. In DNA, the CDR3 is TGTGCCAGCAGCTTAGATTCCGCCACAGGTTCCTATGGCTACACCTTC. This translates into CASSLDSATGSYGYTF.

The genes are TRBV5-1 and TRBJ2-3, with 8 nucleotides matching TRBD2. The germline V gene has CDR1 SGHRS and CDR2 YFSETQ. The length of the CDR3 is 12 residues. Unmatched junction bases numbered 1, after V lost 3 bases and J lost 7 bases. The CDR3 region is CASSSGGNTQYF. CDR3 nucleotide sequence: TGCGCCAGCAGCTCGGGGGGGAATACGCAGTATTTT.

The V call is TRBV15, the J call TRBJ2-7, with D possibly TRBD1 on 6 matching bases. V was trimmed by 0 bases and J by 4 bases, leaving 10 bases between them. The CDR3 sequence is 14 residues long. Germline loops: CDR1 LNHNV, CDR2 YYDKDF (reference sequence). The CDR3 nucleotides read TGTGCCACCAGCAGAGATAGGGGGTTTTACGAGCAGTACTTC. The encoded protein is CATSRDRGFYEQYF.

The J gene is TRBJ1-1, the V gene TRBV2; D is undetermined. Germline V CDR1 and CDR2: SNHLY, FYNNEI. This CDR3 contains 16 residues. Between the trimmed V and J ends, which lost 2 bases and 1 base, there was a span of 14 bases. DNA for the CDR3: TGTGCCAGCAGTGAACGCCGGGAACGGCCGAACACTGAAGCTTTCTTT. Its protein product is CASSERRERPNTEAFF.